The rows below give T cell receptor beta chains drawn from one sample of a study of blood T cell repertoires in COVID-19. Produced via immunoSEQ multiplex PCR; TCRdb's table is partial and in-frame only. The sample lists over 140,000 clones, 60% to 80% occurring once. The sample was PBMCs or T cells enriched from blood (not recorded which). The receptors here all came from a woman between 50 and 59 years old who had recovered from COVID-19. Each CDR3 is given with its conserved first and last residue. Fields, in order: J gene, clone size, V gene, D gene, CDR3 DNA, CDR3 protein. A D gene is named only where the DNA matches it firmly. Size is omitted from some rows. Given values are once, few, many or a class for expanded clones.

J gene: TRBJ2-3
clone size: .
V gene: TRBV29-1
D gene: TRBD1
CDR3 DNA: TGCAGCGCCACGGGGACAGAAAACACAGATACGCAGTATTTT
CDR3 protein: CSATGTENTDTQYF

J gene: TRBJ1-4
clone size: .
V gene: TRBV13
D gene: TRBD1
CDR3 DNA: TGTGCCAGCAGCCTCAAGACAGGGGGCGGTGAAAAACTGTTTTTT
CDR3 protein: CASSLKTGGGEKLFF

J gene: TRBJ2-1
clone size: once
V gene: TRBV11-2
D gene: TRBD2
CDR3 DNA: TGTGCCAGCAGCGTAGGACTAGCGGGGTACAATGAGCAGTTCTTC
CDR3 protein: CASSVGLAGYNEQFF

J gene: TRBJ2-1
clone size: .
V gene: TRBV28
D gene: TRBD2
CDR3 DNA: TGTGCCAGCAGTTTTTTGTCGGGAGGGCCCTACAATGAGCAGTTCTTC
CDR3 protein: CASSFLSGGPYNEQFF

J gene: TRBJ2-7
clone size: .
V gene: TRBV5-1
D gene: .
CDR3 DNA: TGCGCCAGCAGCTTGGAAACACGTCCGTACGAGCAGTACTTC
CDR3 protein: CASSLETRPYEQYF

J gene: TRBJ1-1
clone size: .
V gene: TRBV25-1
D gene: .
CDR3 DNA: TGTGCCAGCAGTTTTAGGGGGGGCACTGAAGCTTTCTTT
CDR3 protein: CASSFRGGTEAFF

J gene: TRBJ1-4
clone size: .
V gene: TRBV6-5
D gene: .
CDR3 DNA: TGTGCTTCCGGGGATCCAACTAATGAAAAACTGTTTTTT
CDR3 protein: CASGDPTNEKLFF

J gene: TRBJ1-1
clone size: .
V gene: TRBV28
D gene: .
CDR3 DNA: TGTGCCAGCAGTCTGGGGCGGAACACTGAAGCTTTCTTT
CDR3 protein: CASSLGRNTEAFF

J gene: TRBJ1-6
clone size: .
V gene: TRBV28
D gene: TRBD1
CDR3 DNA: TGTGCCAGCAGGGGGACAGGGGAAAATTCACCCCTCCACTTT
CDR3 protein: CASRGTGENSPLHF

J gene: TRBJ2-7
clone size: .
V gene: TRBV3-1/TRBV3-2
D gene: TRBD2
CDR3 DNA: TGTGCCAGCAGCCGTGGGGCGGGAGGTACCTACGAGCAGTACTTC
CDR3 protein: CASSRGAGGTYEQYF

J gene: TRBJ1-2
clone size: .
V gene: TRBV19
D gene: .
CDR3 DNA: TGTGCCACCAGTATAGGAGGACTGGGCTACACCTTC
CDR3 protein: CATSIGGLGYTF

J gene: TRBJ2-5
clone size: once
V gene: TRBV27
D gene: TRBD2
CDR3 DNA: TGTGCCAGCAGGACTAGCGGGGGGCGGGAGACCCAGTACTTC
CDR3 protein: CASRTSGGRETQYF

J gene: TRBJ2-1
clone size: few
V gene: TRBV6-5
D gene: .
CDR3 DNA: TGTGCCAGCAGTTACTCCTCCCGAGATGAGCAGTTCTTC
CDR3 protein: CASSYSSRDEQFF

J gene: TRBJ2-5
clone size: .
V gene: TRBV19
D gene: TRBD2
CDR3 DNA: TGTGCCAGTAGTACCTCCACTAGCGGGGGAGGGACCCAGTACTTC
CDR3 protein: CASSTSTSGGGTQYF

J gene: TRBJ1-5
clone size: .
V gene: TRBV19
D gene: TRBD1
CDR3 DNA: TGTGCCAGTAGCTTCGCAGGGGGCGGGCAGCCCCAGCATTTT
CDR3 protein: CASSFAGGGQPQHF

J gene: TRBJ2-5
clone size: .
V gene: TRBV5-1
D gene: .
CDR3 DNA: TGCGCCAGCAGCTTGGATCGAAGCGGGACCCAGTACTTC
CDR3 protein: CASSLDRSGTQYF

J gene: TRBJ2-2
clone size: .
V gene: TRBV19
D gene: .
CDR3 DNA: TGTGCCAGTAGTTACAGGGCCGGGGACGGGGAGCTGTTTTTT
CDR3 protein: CASSYRAGDGELFF

J gene: TRBJ2-3
clone size: .
V gene: TRBV4-1
D gene: .
CDR3 DNA: TGCGCCAGCAGCCAAGATACGGGACTGGCGCAGTATTTT
CDR3 protein: CASSQDTGLAQYF

J gene: TRBJ2-5
clone size: .
V gene: TRBV9
D gene: .
CDR3 DNA: TGTGCCAGCAGCGTAAGGGGTAACCCTCAAGAGACCCAGTACTTC
CDR3 protein: CASSVRGNPQETQYF

J gene: TRBJ1-3
clone size: .
V gene: TRBV2
D gene: .
CDR3 DNA: TGTGCCAGCAGCGCGGCGGTTTCTGGAAACACCATATATTTT
CDR3 protein: CASSAAVSGNTIYF

J gene: TRBJ2-1
clone size: .
V gene: TRBV27
D gene: TRBD1
CDR3 DNA: TGTGCCAGCAGTTACGGATCGGGGACAGGGAATGAGCAGTTCTTC
CDR3 protein: CASSYGSGTGNEQFF

J gene: TRBJ1-2
clone size: .
V gene: TRBV5-1
D gene: .
CDR3 DNA: TGCGCCAGCAGCCAACAGGAGACCGCGTATGGCTACACCTTC
CDR3 protein: CASSQQETAYGYTF

J gene: TRBJ2-2
clone size: .
V gene: TRBV6-4
D gene: .
CDR3 DNA: TGTGCCAGCAGTGAAGGTACAGCGGACACCGGGGAGCTGTTTTTT
CDR3 protein: CASSEGTADTGELFF

J gene: TRBJ1-4
clone size: few
V gene: TRBV5-1
D gene: .
CDR3 DNA: TGCGCCAGCAGCCAAAGAGAGGCCGCTAATGAAAAACTGTTTTTT
CDR3 protein: CASSQREAANEKLFF

J gene: TRBJ2-7
clone size: .
V gene: TRBV19
D gene: TRBD1
CDR3 DNA: TGTGCCAGTAGCCCGACAGGGCGCTATAAGTCCTACGAGCAGTACTTC
CDR3 protein: CASSPTGRYKSYEQYF

J gene: TRBJ1-1
clone size: once
V gene: TRBV12-3/TRBV12-4
D gene: .
CDR3 DNA: TGTGCCAGCAGTTACAGAATAGACACTGAAGCTTTCTTT
CDR3 protein: CASSYRIDTEAFF

J gene: TRBJ2-3
clone size: .
V gene: TRBV10-3
D gene: .
CDR3 DNA: TGTGCCATCAGTGGCCCCGCGGGGACGCAGTATTTT
CDR3 protein: CAISGPAGTQYF

J gene: TRBJ2-7
clone size: once
V gene: TRBV6-5
D gene: .
CDR3 DNA: TGTGCCAGCAGTTACTCCCGGCGGGGATCCTCCTACGAGCAGTACTTC
CDR3 protein: CASSYSRRGSSYEQYF

J gene: TRBJ2-3
clone size: .
V gene: TRBV2
D gene: TRBD2
CDR3 DNA: TGTGCCAGCAGTGAAGCGGCTAGCGGGAGGTCAGATACGCAGTATTTT
CDR3 protein: CASSEAASGRSDTQYF

J gene: TRBJ2-7
clone size: few
V gene: TRBV7-3
D gene: .
CDR3 DNA: TGTGCCAGCAGCTTAACGGGTAGCGCCGAGCAGTACTTC
CDR3 protein: CASSLTGSAEQYF

J gene: TRBJ2-5
clone size: few
V gene: TRBV5-4
D gene: .
CDR3 DNA: TGTGCCAGCAGCTTGCGGTTGGTGTTCGACAACCAAGAGACCCAGTACTTC
CDR3 protein: CASSLRLVFDNQETQYF

J gene: TRBJ1-5
clone size: .
V gene: TRBV3-1/TRBV3-2
D gene: .
CDR3 DNA: TGTGCCAGCAGCCAAGCTGGGGGGTCCCAGCATTTT
CDR3 protein: CASSQAGGSQHF

J gene: TRBJ2-3
clone size: few
V gene: TRBV19
D gene: .
CDR3 DNA: TGTGCCAGTAGAAGCAGCGAAAGAGATACGCAGTATTTT
CDR3 protein: CASRSSERDTQYF

J gene: TRBJ1-5
clone size: .
V gene: TRBV27
D gene: TRBD1
CDR3 DNA: TGTGCCAGCAGGAGGACAGGGCCCCTGTATAGCAATCAGCCCCAGCATTTT
CDR3 protein: CASRRTGPLYSNQPQHF

J gene: TRBJ1-2
clone size: .
V gene: TRBV7-9
D gene: TRBD1
CDR3 DNA: TGTGCCAGCAGCGCAGAAGTACAGGGGTACTATGGCTACACCTTC
CDR3 protein: CASSAEVQGYYGYTF

J gene: TRBJ1-6
clone size: .
V gene: TRBV3-1/TRBV3-2
D gene: .
CDR3 DNA: TGTGCCAGCAGCCAAGATACAACCGCCAGTTCACCCCTCCACTTT
CDR3 protein: CASSQDTTASSPLHF

J gene: TRBJ1-1
clone size: once
V gene: TRBV6-1
D gene: TRBD1
CDR3 DNA: TGTGCCAGCAGTGAAGTTTGGACAGGGGGCGGATGGACTGAAGCTTTCTTT
CDR3 protein: CASSEVWTGGGWTEAFF

J gene: TRBJ1-2
clone size: .
V gene: TRBV4-1
D gene: .
CDR3 DNA: TGCGCCAGCAGCCTTACAGGGCGCCGACTCTATGGCTACACCTTC
CDR3 protein: CASSLTGRRLYGYTF

J gene: TRBJ2-7
clone size: .
V gene: TRBV30
D gene: .
CDR3 DNA: TGTGCCGGGAAGAGAGGCTACGAGCAGTACTTC
CDR3 protein: CAGKRGYEQYF

J gene: TRBJ2-1
clone size: .
V gene: TRBV27
D gene: .
CDR3 DNA: TGTGCCAGCAGTTTCTCACAGAACTACAATGAGCAGTTCTTC
CDR3 protein: CASSFSQNYNEQFF

J gene: TRBJ2-5
clone size: few
V gene: TRBV10-1
D gene: TRBD1
CDR3 DNA: TGCGCCAGCAGTCAAAACAGGGGGCAAGAGACCCAGTACTTC
CDR3 protein: CASSQNRGQETQYF

J gene: TRBJ2-5
clone size: .
V gene: TRBV3-1/TRBV3-2
D gene: .
CDR3 DNA: TGTGCCAGCAGCCAAGGCCTGGCAGGGTTGGAGACCCAGTACTTC
CDR3 protein: CASSQGLAGLETQYF

J gene: TRBJ2-1
clone size: .
V gene: TRBV18
D gene: TRBD2
CDR3 DNA: TGTGCCAGCTCACCACGCGAGGCGGGGGGCTACAATGAGCAGTTCTTC
CDR3 protein: CASSPREAGGYNEQFF

J gene: TRBJ2-2
clone size: few
V gene: TRBV5-1
D gene: .
CDR3 DNA: TGCGCCAGCAGCTCTCAGACTAGGACGGCCGGGGAGCTGTTTTTT
CDR3 protein: CASSSQTRTAGELFF

J gene: TRBJ1-2
clone size: .
V gene: TRBV7-2
D gene: .
CDR3 DNA: TGTGCCAGCAGCCCCAACTGGGGGGACGGAGGCTACACCTTC
CDR3 protein: CASSPNWGDGGYTF

J gene: TRBJ2-1
clone size: .
V gene: TRBV27
D gene: .
CDR3 DNA: TGTGCCAGCAGTTCAGCGGACAATGAGCAGTTCTTC
CDR3 protein: CASSSADNEQFF

J gene: TRBJ2-7
clone size: .
V gene: TRBV9
D gene: TRBD2
CDR3 DNA: TGTGCCAGCAGCCCCCAGAGTCATCTAGCGGTGGACGAGCAGTACTTC
CDR3 protein: CASSPQSHLAVDEQYF